These T cell receptor beta chains were read from a single sample in a study of Ad26.COV2.S vaccination and SARS-CoV-2 variants. Sequencing used immunoSEQ multiplex PCR; TCRdb keeps in-frame clones, though not all of them. The sample yields hundreds of thousands of clones, about 89% seen once. The sample here was peripheral blood, taken in a trial of Ad26.COV2.S vaccine versus placebo. Receptors originate from a person aged 18 to 59 who received the Ad26.COV2.S COVID-19 vaccine or a placebo. Each CDR3 is given with its conserved first and last residue. D genes are given only for firm matches. Part of the rows lack a size; the others show once, few, many or a class for expanded clones.

D gene	clone size	J gene	V gene	CDR3 DNA	CDR3 protein
.	few	TRBJ2-1	TRBV29-1	TGCAGCGGCGCGGGGGCAAGCTACAATGAGCAGTTCTTC	CSGAGASYNEQFF
.	.	TRBJ1-1	TRBV7-9	TGTGCCAGCAGCCCGCCGAAAGGAGGCGACACTGAAGCTTTCTTT	CASSPPKGGDTEAFF
TRBD1	.	TRBJ1-4	TRBV15	TGTGCCACCAGCCGGGGGACAGCTAACCCTCTCTCAACTAATGAAAAACTGTTTTTT	CATSRGTANPLSTNEKLFF
.	.	TRBJ1-2	TRBV11-2	TGTGCCAGCAGCTTGGGGGACAATAACTATGGCTACACCTTC	CASSLGDNNYGYTF
.	.	TRBJ2-5	TRBV6-5	TGTGCCAGCAGCGCCGGGACACCGGAGACCCAGTACTTC	CASSAGTPETQYF
TRBD1	.	TRBJ1-5	TRBV7-7	TGTGCTAGCAGCCGGGGACAGGGGGGGGAAGGCAATCAGCCCCAGCATTTT	CASSRGQGGEGNQPQHF
.	once	TRBJ2-2	TRBV24-1	TGTGCCACCAGTGACCCAGTAGGGGAGCTGTTTTTT	CATSDPVGELFF
.	once	TRBJ2-7	TRBV9	TGTGCCAGCAGCGTAGCTAACAGCCCCAGCTCCTACGAGCAGTACTTC	CASSVANSPSSYEQYF
.	.	TRBJ2-1	TRBV18	TGTGCCAGCTCACCAGGGGCCCTAATGAACAATGAGCAGTTCTTC	CASSPGALMNNEQFF
TRBD2	.	TRBJ2-1	TRBV11-2	TGTGCCAGCAGCTTAGCTTGGGTAGCGGGAGGGCCCTACAATGAGCAGTTCTTC	CASSLAWVAGGPYNEQFF
.	.	TRBJ2-1	TRBV6-2/TRBV6-3	TGTGCCAGCAGTTACCACCCACAGGGAATGTACAATGAGCAGTTCTTC	CASSYHPQGMYNEQFF
TRBD2	once	TRBJ2-7	TRBV10-3	TGTGCCATCAGTGGGTTAGCGGGGGGCTACGAGCAGTACTTC	CAISGLAGGYEQYF
TRBD1	.	TRBJ2-7	TRBV6-5	TGTGCCAGCACTTGGACAGGGGCCTACGAGCAGTACTTC	CASTWTGAYEQYF
TRBD1	few	TRBJ2-7	TRBV10-3	TGTGCCATCAGTGAAAAGGGACAGCAGTACGAGCAGTACTTC	CAISEKGQQYEQYF
.	.	TRBJ2-2	TRBV6-5	TGTGCCAGCAGTACCCCCGGGGAGCTGTTTTTT	CASSTPGELFF
TRBD1	.	TRBJ1-1	TRBV7-2	TGTGCCAGCAGCCCGCAGGGGGACACTGAAGCTTTCTTT	CASSPQGDTEAFF
TRBD1	.	TRBJ1-4	TRBV18	TGTGCCAGCTCCTGGACAGGGGCTAATGAAAAACTGTTTTTT	CASSWTGANEKLFF
.	.	TRBJ1-5	TRBV28	TGTGCCAGCAGTTTAATCACCTTCCCCAATCAGCCCCAGCATTTT	CASSLITFPNQPQHF
.	.	TRBJ1-1	TRBV30	TGTGCCTGGACCCGGTCGGGGGTAATTTTCATGAACACTGAAGCTTTCTTT	CAWTRSGVIFMNTEAFF
.	.	TRBJ1-2	TRBV28	TGTGCCAGCAGTTTACTGGCCACTACTAACTATGGCTACACCTTC	CASSLLATTNYGYTF
TRBD2	.	TRBJ2-2	TRBV29-1	TGCAGCGTTGCTGGGGGGGACACCGGGGAGCTGTTTTTT	CSVAGGDTGELFF
.	once	TRBJ2-2	TRBV5-4	TGTGCCAGCAGCTTCCGACAGGTCGAAAACACCGGGGAGCTGTTTTTT	CASSFRQVENTGELFF
.	.	TRBJ1-5	TRBV28	TGTGCCAGCAGTTTAAGCGGGTATAGCAATCAGCCCCAGCATTTT	CASSLSGYSNQPQHF
.	.	TRBJ2-2	TRBV7-2	TGTGCCAGCAGCAACATGAACACCGGGGAGCTGTTTTTT	CASSNMNTGELFF
.	.	TRBJ2-2	TRBV5-1	TGCGCCAGCAGGGGTGGGTCCGCGAACACCGGGGAGCTGTTTTTT	CASRGGSANTGELFF
TRBD1	.	TRBJ2-7	TRBV9	TGTGCCAGCAGCGTCGACCCCCAGGGGGCGACGGTCAACGAGCAGTACTTC	CASSVDPQGATVNEQYF
TRBD1	.	TRBJ2-4	TRBV3-1/TRBV3-2	TGTGCCAGCAGCCAACGCGGACAGGGGACCAAAAACATTCAGTACTTC	CASSQRGQGTKNIQYF
.	few	TRBJ1-4	TRBV12-3/TRBV12-4	TGTGCCAGCAGTTATTCAGGGAATGAAAAACTGTTTTTT	CASSYSGNEKLFF